This record looks at one TCR beta chain sequence and its context. Its target is unknown. The method was immunoSEQ multiplex PCR; TCRdb's version includes in-frame clones alone and lacks a portion of them. The sample yields under 110,000 clones, around 85% seen once. Healthy donors had no documented immune events, such as infections, while sampled. The data were obtained in a study of identifying expanded T cells in peripheral blood. There are 13 residues in the CDR3. V lost 5 bases and J lost 5, with 14 bases in between. CDR1 is SGHDT and CDR2 is YYEEEE in the germline V gene. Points from the study as a whole: Differentially abundant clones: roughly 1.2 between replicates, about 15 at 2 to 3 weeks, more than 18 at four. Variance in clone template counts between roughly 2-week samples significantly increased with total template count across all healthy donors.

The J gene is TRBJ2-7, the V gene TRBV5-6; a possible D gene is TRBD1 (6 bases). The source material was blood. The source of this sequence is a person aged 18 to 75 in good health. In DNA, the CDR3 is TGTGCCAGCAGTTCGCAGGGGTTCGACGAGCAGTACTTC. It translates to CASSSQGFDEQYF. The entire variable domain, with the rest obtained from reference TRBV5-6 and TRBJ2-7, is as follows: DAGVTQSPTHLIKTRGQQVTLRCSPKSGHDTVSWYQQALGQGPQFIFQYYEEEERQRGNFPDRFSGHQFPNYSSELNVNALLLGDSALYLCASSSQGFDEQYFGPGTRLTVT.